This paragraph covers one TCR beta chain sequence. Its target is unknown. From cryopreserved PBMCs came 1.5 to 2.5 micrograms of genomic DNA used for TCR beta libraries. This CDR3 spans 14 amino acids. Germline assignment: CDR1 SGHVS and CDR2 FQNEAQ. V was clipped by 6 bases and J by 2 bases; unmatched bases: 2. The data belong to a study of cytotoxic CD8 clonotypes in ibrutinib-treated CLL. Points from the study as a whole: Treatment saw public clonotypes, which were uncommon, either contract or stay stable. Having risen at ibrutinib response, clonality had fallen back toward baseline by progression.

Sequencing was designed to attain a depth spanning 1 in 200,000 to 1 in 1 million T cells. The repertoire was sequenced with immunoSEQ multiplex PCR; TCRdb's copy has only in-frame clones and lacks some. The sample carries 190,000 or so clones, around 70% recorded once. The clonotype was recovered from a human donor with chronic lymphocytic leukemia. Material: PBMCs, obtained after 24 months of ibrutinib treatment. The rearrangement uses TRBV7-8 and TRBJ2-1; 9 bases agree with TRBD2. DNA for the CDR3: TGTGCCAGCAGTAGCGGGAGCCCCTACAATGAGCAGTTCTTC. Translated: CASSSGSPYNEQFF. The full variable domain, in which reference TRBV7-8 and TRBJ2-1 provide the parts outside the CDR3, is GAGVSQSPRYKVAKRGQDVALRCDPISGHVSLFWYQQALGQGPEFLTYFQNEAQLDKSGLPSDRFFAERPEGSVSTLKIQRTQQEDSAVYLCASSSGSPYNEQFFGPGTRLTVL.